This T cell receptor beta chain was sequenced during a study of OX40 agonist ivuxolimab in advanced cancers. The overall study: Ivuxolimab is a fully human IgG2 antibody that activates OX40 (CD134). All patients had ivuxolimab intravenously every 2 weeks at 0.01 to 10 mg/kg. Study findings and constraints: Clonal expansion from baseline to week 6 occurred in both CD4+ and CD8+ T cells. CD8+ T cells were the subset that, on average, had more expanded clones than CD4+.

Notes on this clone: The antigen is undetermined.

Germline assignment: CDR1 SGHVS and CDR2 FQNEAQ. The junction had 11 bases not matched to a gene; V was cut back by 2 bases and J by 6 bases. The CDR3 consists of 17 residues. The repertoire was sequenced with immunoSEQ multiplex PCR; TCRdb's copy has only in-frame clones and lacks some. The table has around 92,000 clones, 94% seen once. The J gene is TRBJ1-5, the V gene TRBV7-8, with TRBD1 identical over 9 bases. Sequenced material: CD4+ or CD8+ T cells sorted from blood, taken in a trial of the OX40 agonist ivuxolimab. This clonotype was obtained from an adult with an advanced solid tumor such as melanoma, head and neck, liver or kidney cancer. The CDR3 DNA is TGTGCCAGCAGCTTAATCCCCGCGACAGGGGGACGTCAGCCCCAGCATTTT. Protein product: CASSLIPATGGRQPQHF.